Listed here are 10 T cell receptor beta chains from one sample, sequenced in a study of OX40 agonist ivuxolimab in advanced cancers. The method was immunoSEQ multiplex PCR; TCRdb's version includes in-frame clones alone and lacks a portion of them. This sample has about 48,000 clones, with about 88% found just once. This specimen was CD4+ or CD8+ T cells sorted from blood, taken in a trial of the OX40 agonist ivuxolimab. The receptors were gathered from an adult with an advanced solid tumor such as melanoma, head and neck, liver or kidney cancer.

As regards this clone: The sample contains more than one DNA sequence encoding this CDR3. V is TRBV2 and J is TRBJ1-1; 10 nucleotides match TRBD1. V lost 5 bases, J lost 0 bases, and 12 bases stayed unmatched. The germline gives CDR1 SNHLY, CDR2 FYNNEI. The CDR3 runs 18 residues. The CDR3 region is CASSLRTGGFYMNTEAFF. In DNA, the CDR3 is TGTGCCAGCAGTCTTCGGACAGGGGGTTTTTATATGAACACTGAAGCTTTCTTT.

The rearrangement joins TRBV30 to TRBJ2-7; the D call may be TRBD1 or TRBD2 (5 bases each). Trimming pared 1 base from V and 3 bases from J, leaving 13 bases between. Germline V lookup: CDR1 GTSNPN, CDR2 SVGIG (reference sequence). The CDR3 sequence is 14 residues long. In nucleotides, the CDR3 is TGTGCCTGGAGTGATCAGGGACGGAGCTACGAGCAGTACTTC. Translating gives CAWSDQGRSYEQYF.

The genes are TRBV12-5 and TRBJ2-2, with D perhaps given as TRBD1 or TRBD2 (5 bases each). Trimming took 5 bases from V and 0 from J, leaving 10 bases between them. The germline V gene has CDR1 LGHNT and CDR2 FRNRAP. There are 15 residues in the CDR3. The CDR3 region has the DNA TGTGCTAGTGGTATGGGACCTACGAACACCGGGGAGCTGTTTTTT. It yields the protein CASGMGPTNTGELFF.

V is TRBV6-6 and J is TRBJ2-5, with unresolved D. The CDR3 totals 12 residues. Between the trimmed V and J ends, which lost 6 bases and 5 bases, there was a span of 10 bases. Germline V gives CDR1 MNHNY, CDR2 SVGAGI (reference sequence). DNA for the CDR3: TGTGCCAGCAGCAGCCTTGGGGAGACCCAGTACTTC. Protein: CASSSLGETQYF.

The chain joins TRBV5-4 to TRBJ2-7; no reliable D call. The germline gives CDR1 SGHNT, CDR2 YYREEE (reference sequence). V gave up 1 base and J gave up 2 bases, with 13 bases separating them. This CDR3 spans 15 amino acids. The CDR3 nucleotides are TGTGCCAGCAGCTTGAAGTACGGGTTGCCCTACGAGCAGTACTTC. Its protein is CASSLKYGLPYEQYF.

The chain uses TRBV28 and TRBJ2-1; 11 bases match TRBD2. CDR3 size: 16 residues. Germline trimming cut 2 bases from V and 5 bases from J; bases unmatched to any gene: 5. Germline CDR1 MDHEN, CDR2 SYDVKM. The CDR3 DNA reads as TGTGCCAGCAGTTTACGGGGACTAGCGGCTGACAATGAGCAGTTCTTC. This sequence encodes CASSLRGLAADNEQFF.

This clone was counted between two and nine times. This chain joins TRBV5-4 and TRBJ2-7, with unresolved D. CDR1 and CDR2 (germline): SGHNT, YYREEE (reference sequence). CDR3 length: 11 amino acids. Trimming stripped 4 bases from V and 2 bases from J, with 4 bases between. The CDR3, as DNA: TGTGCCAGCAGCACCGCCTACGAGCAGTACTTC. Translation: CASSTAYEQYF.

The chain is built from TRBV10-3 and TRBJ2-3; no clear D gene. The V end was cut by 4 bases, the J end by 4 bases, with 12 bases between. The V gene's germline CDR1 is ENHRY and CDR2 SYGVKD. CDR3 length: 14 residues. The CDR3 loop reads CAISVRVPPDTQYF. CDR3 DNA: TGTGCCATCAGTGTAAGGGTCCCCCCAGATACGCAGTATTTT.

This sequence joins TRBV28 and TRBJ1-2, with D unresolved. Per germline, CDR1 MDHEN and CDR2 SYDVKM. The CDR3 length is 15 residues. V was shortened by 3 bases and J by 1 base, with 12 bases between the two germline ends. CDR3 sequence reads: CASSFGVDFNYGYTF. CDR3 nucleotide sequence: TGTGCCAGCAGTTTCGGGGTAGATTTTAACTATGGCTACACCTTC.

This chain joins TRBV9 and TRBJ2-3, with D hard to call. CDR3 size: 14 residues. CDR1 SGDLS and CDR2 YYNGEE come from the germline V gene. V was trimmed by 3 bases and J by 0 bases, leaving 8 bases between them. The CDR3 nucleotides are TGTGCCAGCAGCGCGAAGATCAGCACAGATACGCAGTATTTT. It codes for CASSAKISTDTQYF.